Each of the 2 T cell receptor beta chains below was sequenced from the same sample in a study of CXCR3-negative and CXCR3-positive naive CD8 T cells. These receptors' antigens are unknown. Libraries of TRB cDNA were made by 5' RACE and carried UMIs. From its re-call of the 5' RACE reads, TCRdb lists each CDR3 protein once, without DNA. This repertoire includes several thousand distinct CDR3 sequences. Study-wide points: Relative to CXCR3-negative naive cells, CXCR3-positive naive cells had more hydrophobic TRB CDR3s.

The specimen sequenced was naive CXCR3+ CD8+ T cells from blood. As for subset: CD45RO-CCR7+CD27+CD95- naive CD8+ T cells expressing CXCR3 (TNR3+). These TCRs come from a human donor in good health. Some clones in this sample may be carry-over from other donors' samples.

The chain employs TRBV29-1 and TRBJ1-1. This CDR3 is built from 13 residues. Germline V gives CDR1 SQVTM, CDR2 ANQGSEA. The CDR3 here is CSVFLEVNTEAFF.

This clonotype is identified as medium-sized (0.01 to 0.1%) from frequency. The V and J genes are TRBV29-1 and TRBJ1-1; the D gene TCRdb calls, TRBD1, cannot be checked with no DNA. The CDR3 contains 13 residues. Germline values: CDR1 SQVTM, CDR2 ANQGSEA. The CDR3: CSVEGGSHTEAFF.